This T cell receptor (beta chain) was found in a study of blood T cell repertoires in COVID-19. As for the study in general: Samples of COVID-19 (acute and convalescent) were obtained from the United States, Italy and Spain.

In the original analysis: The assay estimated nucleated cells by amplifying reference gene primers. TCRdb's table, derived via immunoSEQ multiplex PCR, lists solely in-frame clones and lacks some. The DNA was the basis for D and trimming; V, J and clone size are from that table. The sample comprises about 300,000 clones, approximately 90% of which are singletons, and about 2.2% rests with the top ten. V lost 4 bases and J 0 bases, leaving 16 bases between the germline ends. Per germline, CDR1 LGHDT and CDR2 YNNKEL (reference sequence). The CDR3 contains 17 residues. J is TRBJ2-4 and V is TRBV3-1 (or the pseudogene TRBV3-2); maybe TRBD2 (6 bases). The source material was peripheral blood. The clonotype was recovered from a woman in her thirties with COVID-19, enrolled during active disease. The CDR3 region has the DNA TGTGCCAGCAGCCTTAACTCGGGAGATCTAGCCAAAAACATTCAGTACTTC. It codes for CASSLNSGDLAKNIQYF.